These 24 T cell receptor beta chains were sequenced from one sample in a study of neurological immune-mediated disorders. Via MiXCR, TCRdb re-called the 5' RACE reads, giving one row per CDR3 protein. The sample carries tens of thousands of distinct CDR3 sequences, under 13% recorded once. The sample consisted of PBMCs. The receptors were sampled from a middle-aged man in good health.

Notes on this clonotype: This may come from a read error, since a much larger clone is one base off. The chain recombines TRBV28 with TRBJ2-1; no definite D call. The CDR3 consists of 16 residues. Germline V gene sequence: CDR1 MDHEN, CDR2 SYDVKM. The CDR3 DNA reads as TGTGCCAGCAGTTTATCGTCTCCTACCTTCTACAATGAGCGGTTCTTC. Translation gives CASSLSSPTFYNERFF.

This clonotype was observed many times. This rearrangement joins TRBV6-5 to TRBJ1-5, with D perhaps TRBD1 (6 bases). The CDR3 has 15 residues. Germline V CDR1 and CDR2: MNHEY, SVGAGI. V was cut by 0 bases and J by 6 bases, with 12 bases left in between. The CDR3 nucleotides are TGTGCCAGCAGTTACTCCTTCCAGGGGAGTCAGCCCCAGCATTTT. Translation: CASSYSFQGSQPQHF.

This clonotype showed up many times. The chain couples TRBV9 to TRBJ2-7; 9 nucleotides agree with TRBD2. Germline assignment: CDR1 SGDLS and CDR2 YYNGEE. The CDR3 length is 17 residues. With 4 bases clipped from V and 2 bases from J, the junction kept 13 bases outside the gene matches. The CDR3 loop reads CASSPEGPAGGPYEQYF. The CDR3 DNA sequence: TGTGCCAGCAGCCCCGAGGGTCCAGCGGGAGGACCCTACGAGCAGTACTTC.

In its sample, this clonotype was seen many times. The chain recombines TRBV5-1 with TRBJ2-1, with TRBD2 identical over 9 bases. CDR3 size: 19 residues. Per germline, CDR1 SGHRS and CDR2 YFSETQ. V dropped 3 bases and J dropped 7; count of bases not matched to a gene: 20. CDR3 loop: CASSSKTAGGLIARNEQFF. CDR3 DNA: TGCGCCAGCAGCTCCAAAACAGCGGGAGGTTTAATAGCGCGGAATGAGCAGTTCTTC. The full variable domain, in which reference TRBV5-1 and TRBJ2-1 provide the parts outside the CDR3, is KAGVTQTPRYLIKTRGQQVTLSCSPISGHRSVSWYQQTPGQGLQFLFEYFSETQRNKGNFPGRFSGRQFSNSRSEMNVSTLELGDSALYLCASSSKTAGGLIARNEQFFGPGTRLTVL.

This clonotype was found many times. This rearrangement joins TRBV7-2 to TRBJ1-5; TRBD1 agrees at 7 bases. CDR1 is SGHTA, CDR2 FQGNSA, per germline. The CDR3 covers 15 residues. After removal of 5 bases from V and 6 bases from J, the junction contained 10 bases not matched to a gene. The chain's CDR3 is CASSPGQAGVQPQHF. The DNA for the CDR3 is TGTGCCAGCAGCCCAGGACAGGCCGGGGTTCAGCCCCAGCATTTT.

This clonotype came up many times. J is TRBJ1-5 and V is TRBV12-3 or TRBV12-4; no firm D call. Trimming took 6 bases from V and 7 from J, leaving 16 bases between them. The CDR3 runs 14 residues. CDR3 sequence reads: CASSPYSTGQPQHF. CDR3 nucleotides: TGTGCCAGCAGCCCCTACTCCACTGGGCAGCCCCAGCATTTT.

As to this clonotype: This sequence may be a read error, since a much larger clone differs from it by one base. The chain has TRBV10-3 and TRBJ2-7; 8 bases line up with TRBD2. The CDR3 consists of 10 residues. The germline V gene has CDR1 ENHRY and CDR2 SYGVKD. For the CDR3, the DNA is TGTGCCACCGGGGGGGGATGGACCAACTTC. Its translation is CATGGGWTNF.

This clonotype was seen repeatedly, ten times or more. V and J are TRBV5-5 and TRBJ2-2; unclear D gene. From germline, CDR1 is SGHKS and CDR2 YYEKEE (reference sequence). This CDR3 spans 15 amino acids. The V end was cut by 0 bases, the J end by 3 bases, with 9 bases between. The DNA for the CDR3 is TGTGCCAGCAGCTTGGTGTACACCTACACCGGGGAGCTGTTTTTT. Its protein is CASSLVYTYTGELFF.

This clonotype came up many times. The J gene is TRBJ2-1, the V gene TRBV5-1; 8 bases line up with TRBD2. The CDR3 has 16 amino acids. The V and J ends lost 3 bases and 7 bases, in that order; junction bases with no gene match: 12. Germline lookup yields CDR1 SGHRS and CDR2 YFSETQ. The CDR3 loop reads CASSSLSGRAGNEQFF. The CDR3 DNA reads as TGCGCCAGCAGCTCCCTTTCCGGGAGGGCGGGGAATGAGCAGTTCTTC.

This clonotype showed up many times. The V call is TRBV7-2, the J call TRBJ2-7; TRBD2 aligns across 7 bases. Trimming cost V 1 base and J 0 bases; bases outside gene matches: 3. There are 15 residues in the CDR3. The germline V gene has CDR1 SGHTA and CDR2 FQGNSA. This CDR3 is CASSLDGGSSYEQYF. The CDR3 nucleotides read TGTGCCAGCAGCTTAGACGGGGGGAGCTCCTACGAGCAGTACTTC.

This clonotype occurred once. The rearrangement joins TRBV7-8 to TRBJ2-1, with 8 bases matching TRBD2. The length of the CDR3 is 17 residues. In germline, CDR1 is SGHVS, CDR2 FQNEAQ. CDR3 nucleotide sequence: TGTTCTAGCAGCTTAACCCTAGCGGGTCTTATCTACAATGAGCAGTTCTTC. It yields the protein CSSSLTLAGLIYNEQFF.

In its sample, this clonotype was seen many times. The chain is built from TRBV5-6 and TRBJ2-1; D is uncertain. The CDR3 has 16 amino acids. CDR1 SGHDT and CDR2 YYEEEE come from the germline V gene. V lost 5 bases and J lost 0, with 15 bases in between. Here the CDR3 DNA reads TGTGCCAGCAGTCCTGAGCCTCCCAGCTCCTACAATGAGCAGTTCTTC. Its translation is CASSPEPPSSYNEQFF.

This clonotype showed up many times. The chain has TRBV12-3 or TRBV12-4 and TRBJ1-6; D may be TRBD1 (5 bases). Between the trimmed V and J ends, which lost 8 bases and 0 bases, there was a span of 11 bases. The CDR3 is 15 amino acids. For the CDR3, the DNA is TGTGCCAGCCGGGGGGGGAGCTCCTATAATTCACCCCTCCACTTT. As protein: CASRGGSSYNSPLHF.

This clonotype was recorded many times. This rearrangement joins TRBV6-5 to TRBJ2-7; 10 bases agree with TRBD2. CDR1 and CDR2 from the germline V gene are MNHEY and SVGAGI. This CDR3 contains 14 residues. V lost 5 bases to trimming and J lost 2 bases; unmatched junction nucleotides: 3. The CDR3 reads CASSGLADTYEQYF. CDR3 DNA sequence: TGTGCCAGCAGTGGACTAGCGGACACCTACGAGCAGTACTTC.

To note about this clonotype: A read error may explain this, as a much larger clone is one base away. V usage is TRBV5-1 and J usage is TRBJ2-2; the D gene is possibly TRBD2 (5 bases). This CDR3 is 17 amino acids long. CDR1 and CDR2 from the germline V gene are SGHRS and YFSETQ. Here the CDR3 reads CASSFRTGSTNTWELFF. The CDR3 coding sequence is TGCGCCAGCAGCTTCAGGACTGGCAGCACAAACACCTGGGAGCTGTTTTTT.

This chain links TRBV7-9 with TRBJ2-3; 7 nucleotides line up with TRBD1. Per the germline V gene, CDR1 is SEHNR and CDR2 is FQNEAQ (reference sequence). V shed 1 base, J shed 5 bases, and the junction held 6 bases outside the gene matches. The CDR3 is 15 amino acids. CDR3 bases: TGTGCCAGCAGCTTAGTCCGGGACAGAAAAGATACGCAGTATTTT. The encoded protein is CASSLVRDRKDTQYF.

This clonotype appeared many times. This rearrangement joins TRBV28 to TRBJ1-3; D remains unclear. CDR3 length: 13 amino acids. The germline V gene has CDR1 MDHEN and CDR2 SYDVKM. The V end was cut by 6 bases, the J end by 8 bases, with 14 bases between. The CDR3 region is CASRTTGRDTIYF. CDR3 nucleotide sequence: TGTGCCAGCAGGACGACGGGAAGAGACACCATATATTTT. The entire variable domain, with the rest obtained from reference TRBV28 and TRBJ1-3, is as follows: DVKVTQSSRYLVKRTGEKVFLECVQDMDHENMFWYRQDPGLGLRLIYFSYDVKMKEKGDIPEGYSVSREKKERFSLILESASTNQTSMYLCASRTTGRDTIYFGEGSWLTVV.

This clonotype was seen many times. The gene calls are TRBV20-1 and TRBJ1-2; possible D gene TRBD1, 5 bases. The V gene lost 0 bases and the J gene lost 7 bases, with 18 bases spanning the gap. The CDR3 spans 15 residues. Germline CDR1 reads DFQATT; CDR2 reads SNEGSKA (reference sequence). The DNA for the CDR3 is TGCAGTGCTAGAGACGACATGTCAGGGAGAGGTGGCTACACCTTC. The encoded protein is CSARDDMSGRGGYTF.

Ten or more counts support this clonotype. In DNA, the CDR3 is TGTGCCATCAGGGGGACTAGCGGGAGTAACACCGGGGAGCTGTTTTTT. Encoded protein: CAIRGTSGSNTGELFF. This sequence joins TRBV10-3 and TRBJ2-2, with 14 bases lining up with TRBD2. Germline V gene sequence: CDR1 ENHRY, CDR2 SYGVKD. Unmatched junction bases numbered 2, after V lost 6 bases and J lost 2 bases. CDR3 length equals 16 residues.

At least ten counts were recorded for this clonotype. This chain joins TRBV9 and TRBJ2-5, with D perhaps given as TRBD1 or TRBD2 (5 bases each). Germline V lookup: CDR1 SGDLS, CDR2 YYNGEE. The CDR3 has 15 amino acids. The V end was cut by 0 bases, the J end by 4 bases, with 13 bases between. The CDR3 is CASSVGGGGTETQYF. DNA of the CDR3: TGTGCCAGCAGCGTAGGTGGGGGTGGGACAGAGACCCAGTACTTC.

This clonotype came up many times. V and J are TRBV4-1 and TRBJ1-4; D ambiguous. The CDR3 runs to 16 residues. Trimming stripped 1 base from V and 6 bases from J, with 15 bases between. Germline V lookup: CDR1 MGHRA, CDR2 YSYEKL. The CDR3 sequence is CASSQVEGLVDEKLFF. The CDR3 DNA sequence: TGCGCCAGCAGCCAAGTAGAGGGCCTCGTAGATGAAAAACTGTTTTTT.

Here the CDR3 DNA reads TGTGCCACCAGCAGAGATATGCGGGGGGGCAGGTCTGGGGCCAACGTCCTGACTTTC. This translates into CATSRDMRGGRSGANVLTF. The genes are TRBV15 and TRBJ2-6; TRBD2 matches at 9 bases. CDR1 and CDR2 from the germline V gene are LNHNV and YYDKDF (reference sequence). After removal of 0 bases from V and 1 base from J, the junction contained 7 bases not matched to a gene. CDR3 length: 19 residues.

The V gene is TRBV18, the J gene TRBJ2-7; D not resolved. There are 13 residues in the CDR3. V was trimmed by 4 bases and J by 4 bases, leaving 11 bases between them. CDR1 is KGHSH, CDR2 LQKENI, per germline. The CDR3 DNA is TGTGCCAGCTCACGGGATGAAAATTACGAGCAGTACTTC. Its protein product is CASSRDENYEQYF.

This clonotype was recorded only once. J is TRBJ2-1 and V is TRBV7-2, with TRBD2 matching 10 bases. Germline V CDR1 and CDR2: SGHTA, FQGNSA. V was clipped by 3 bases and J by 4 bases; unmatched bases: 6. This CDR3 has 16 amino acids. DNA for the CDR3: TGTGCCAGCAGCTTGTGGTCTAGCGGGAGTTACAATGAGCAGTTCTTC. This codes for CASSLWSSGSYNEQFF.